This is a list of T cell receptor beta chains from one sample in a study of blood T cell repertoires in COVID-19. The data were produced by immunoSEQ multiplex PCR, yet TCRdb's version contains in-frame clones alone and is incomplete. Of a few hundred thousand clones detected, 89% appear once; the ten largest clones hold 1.9%. Specimen: PBMCs or T cells enriched from blood (not recorded which). The source is a woman aged 60-75 years who had recovered from COVID-19. The CDR3 runs from the conserved cysteine through the conserved F or W. D genes are given only for firm matches. Size values are once, few and many counts, or a class for expanded clones, and some rows have none.

V: TRBV2; J: TRBJ2-7; D: TRBD2; size: .; CDR3: CASSQTTGTSGESSEQYF; DNA: TGTGCCAGCAGCCAAACGACGGGGACTAGCGGGGAATCCTCCGAGCAGTACTTC
V: TRBV4-1; J: TRBJ2-7; D: .; size: .; CDR3: CASSQDLGAGGEQYF; DNA: TGCGCCAGCAGCCAAGATCTGGGAGCGGGTGGCGAGCAGTACTTC
V: TRBV10-2; J: TRBJ2-5; D: TRBD1; size: .; CDR3: CASSLGGTGVETQYF; DNA: TGCGCCAGCAGTCTTGGGGGGACAGGCGTAGAGACCCAGTACTTC
V: TRBV28; J: TRBJ2-5; D: .; size: .; CDR3: CASSLTGSQETQYF; DNA: TGTGCCAGCAGCCTGACAGGCTCGCAAGAGACCCAGTACTTC
V: TRBV20-1; J: TRBJ1-1; D: TRBD1; size: .; CDR3: CSAGQGTEAFF; DNA: TGCAGTGCAGGACAGGGCACTGAAGCTTTCTTT
V: TRBV5-1; J: TRBJ2-2; D: TRBD1; size: .; CDR3: CASSSGTDNTGELFF; DNA: TGCGCCAGCAGCTCCGGGACAGATAACACCGGGGAGCTGTTTTTT
V: TRBV19; J: TRBJ1-5; D: TRBD1; size: .; CDR3: CASSNDRGRSNQPQHF; DNA: TGTGCCAGTAGTAATGACAGGGGGCGTAGCAATCAGCCCCAGCATTTT
V: TRBV28; J: TRBJ1-1; D: .; size: .; CDR3: CASSRTVRGPEAFF; DNA: TGTGCCAGCAGTCGAACGGTCAGAGGGCCTGAAGCTTTCTTT
V: TRBV28; J: TRBJ1-1; D: TRBD1; size: .; CDR3: CASSPPRGHGTEAFF; DNA: TGTGCCAGCAGTCCGCCGAGGGGGCACGGCACTGAAGCTTTCTTT
V: TRBV19; J: TRBJ1-2; D: .; size: .; CDR3: CASSINIGGSYGYTF; DNA: TGTGCCAGTAGTATTAACATAGGAGGGTCCTATGGCTACACCTTC
V: TRBV28; J: TRBJ1-1; D: TRBD1; size: .; CDR3: CAILPGTGFHTEAFF; DNA: TGTGCCATCCTTCCCGGGACAGGGTTTCACACTGAAGCTTTCTTT
V: TRBV28; J: TRBJ1-3; D: .; size: .; CDR3: CASSFGGQSGNTIYF; DNA: TGTGCCAGCAGTTTCGGAGGACAGTCTGGAAACACCATATATTTT
V: TRBV5-1; J: TRBJ1-1; D: .; size: .; CDR3: CASSLARQQSNAFF; DNA: TGCGCCAGCAGCTTGGCCAGACAGCAATCGAATGCTTTCTTT
V: TRBV5-1; J: TRBJ1-6; D: .; size: .; CDR3: CASSFSGDTGSPLHF; DNA: TGCGCCAGCAGCTTCTCCGGCGACACAGGTTCACCCCTCCACTTT
V: TRBV5-5; J: TRBJ2-5; D: TRBD1; size: .; CDR3: CASSRTGAQETQYF; DNA: TGTGCCAGCAGCAGGACAGGGGCACAAGAGACCCAGTACTTC
V: TRBV5-1; J: TRBJ2-3; D: .; size: .; CDR3: CASNLQRGSTDTQYF; DNA: TGCGCCAGCAACCTGCAAAGGGGTTCCACAGATACGCAGTATTTT
V: TRBV5-1; J: TRBJ2-5; D: .; size: .; CDR3: CASSFQGAEETQYF; DNA: TGCGCCAGCAGCTTCCAGGGCGCGGAAGAGACCCAGTACTTC
V: TRBV5-4; J: TRBJ2-3; D: .; size: .; CDR3: CASSLALSPTGGDTQYF; DNA: TGTGCCAGCAGCTTGGCACTATCTCCGACGGGGGGCGATACGCAGTATTTT
V: TRBV11-2; J: TRBJ2-1; D: TRBD1; size: .; CDR3: CASSPNRGEQFF; DNA: TGTGCCAGCAGCCCCAACAGGGGGGAGCAGTTCTTC
V: TRBV13; J: TRBJ1-1; D: .; size: .; CDR3: CASSLGRRGTEAFF; DNA: TGTGCCAGCAGCTTAGGCAGGCGGGGCACTGAAGCTTTCTTT
V: TRBV25-1; J: TRBJ1-2; D: .; size: .; CDR3: CASLSGFYGYTF; DNA: TGTGCCAGCCTTAGCGGATTCTATGGCTACACCTTC
V: TRBV10-2; J: TRBJ2-5; D: TRBD2; size: .; CDR3: CASRPLAGGQEETQYF; DNA: TGCGCCAGCAGACCCTTAGCGGGGGGCCAGGAAGAGACCCAGTACTTC
V: TRBV30; J: TRBJ2-1; D: TRBD2; size: .; CDR3: CAWSAGLAGGDEQFF; DNA: TGTGCCTGGAGTGCGGGACTAGCGGGAGGGGATGAGCAGTTCTTC
V: TRBV3-1/TRBV3-2; J: TRBJ2-1; D: .; size: .; CDR3: CASSQINEQFF; DNA: TGTGCCAGCAGCCAAATAAATGAGCAGTTCTTC
V: TRBV7-9; J: TRBJ1-5; D: .; size: .; CDR3: CASSLVEDQPQHF; DNA: TGTGCCAGCAGCTTAGTGGAGGATCAGCCCCAGCATTTT
V: TRBV28; J: TRBJ2-2; D: TRBD2; size: .; CDR3: CASSFSGGYTGELFF; DNA: TGTGCCAGCAGTTTTAGCGGGGGGTACACCGGGGAGCTGTTTTTT
V: TRBV29-1; J: TRBJ1-1; D: TRBD1; size: once; CDR3: CSVRDRENTEAFF; DNA: TGCAGCGTCAGGGACAGGGAGAACACTGAAGCTTTCTTT
V: TRBV19; J: TRBJ1-1; D: .; size: .; CDR3: CASSISPGSATEAFF; DNA: TGTGCCAGTAGTATATCCCCGGGATCGGCCACTGAAGCTTTCTTT
V: TRBV7-9; J: TRBJ1-5; D: TRBD1; size: .; CDR3: CASSLGTGALPSNQPQHF; DNA: TGTGCCAGCAGCTTAGGCACAGGGGCCCTACCTAGCAATCAGCCCCAGCATTTT
V: TRBV28; J: TRBJ2-5; D: .; size: .; CDR3: CASSLFQKETQYF; DNA: TGTGCCAGCAGTTTGTTTCAGAAAGAGACCCAGTACTTC
V: TRBV2; J: TRBJ1-4; D: TRBD1; size: .; CDR3: CASSVRTGGNEKLFF; DNA: TGTGCCAGCAGTGTACGGACAGGGGGAAATGAAAAACTGTTTTTT
V: TRBV9; J: TRBJ2-3; D: TRBD1; size: .; CDR3: CASSVTGQGGYTQYF; DNA: TGTGCCAGCAGCGTAACCGGACAGGGGGGGTATACGCAGTATTTT
V: TRBV6-5; J: TRBJ1-1; D: .; size: .; CDR3: CASSLFRDLNTEAFF; DNA: TGTGCCAGCAGTTTATTCCGGGACTTGAACACTGAAGCTTTCTTT
V: TRBV25-1; J: TRBJ2-1; D: .; size: .; CDR3: CASSDRSLKFF; DNA: TGTGCCAGCAGTGATCGGAGTCTTAAGTTCTTC
V: TRBV29-1; J: TRBJ1-2; D: .; size: .; CDR3: CSVGGQGNGYTF; DNA: TGCAGCGTTGGCGGGCAGGGGAATGGCTACACCTTC
V: TRBV11-3; J: TRBJ2-1; D: TRBD2; size: .; CDR3: CASSPLGAGGPGYNEQFF; DNA: TGTGCCAGCAGCCCATTGGGGGCGGGAGGGCCGGGGTACAATGAGCAGTTCTTC
V: TRBV7-8; J: TRBJ1-5; D: .; size: .; CDR3: CASSLHLDSLNQPQHF; DNA: TGTGCCAGCAGCTTACACTTGGACAGCCTCAATCAGCCCCAGCATTTT
V: TRBV24-1; J: TRBJ2-7; D: .; size: .; CDR3: CATQLGPTYEQYF; DNA: TGTGCCACGCAACTAGGACCTACCTACGAGCAGTACTTC
V: TRBV10-2; J: TRBJ2-5; D: .; size: .; CDR3: CASSGTREETQYF; DNA: TGCGCCAGCAGTGGTACGAGAGAAGAGACCCAGTACTTC
V: TRBV4-2; J: TRBJ1-2; D: TRBD1; size: .; CDR3: CASSPRDSSNYGYTF; DNA: TGTGCCAGCAGCCCCCGGGACAGTTCTAACTATGGCTACACCTTC